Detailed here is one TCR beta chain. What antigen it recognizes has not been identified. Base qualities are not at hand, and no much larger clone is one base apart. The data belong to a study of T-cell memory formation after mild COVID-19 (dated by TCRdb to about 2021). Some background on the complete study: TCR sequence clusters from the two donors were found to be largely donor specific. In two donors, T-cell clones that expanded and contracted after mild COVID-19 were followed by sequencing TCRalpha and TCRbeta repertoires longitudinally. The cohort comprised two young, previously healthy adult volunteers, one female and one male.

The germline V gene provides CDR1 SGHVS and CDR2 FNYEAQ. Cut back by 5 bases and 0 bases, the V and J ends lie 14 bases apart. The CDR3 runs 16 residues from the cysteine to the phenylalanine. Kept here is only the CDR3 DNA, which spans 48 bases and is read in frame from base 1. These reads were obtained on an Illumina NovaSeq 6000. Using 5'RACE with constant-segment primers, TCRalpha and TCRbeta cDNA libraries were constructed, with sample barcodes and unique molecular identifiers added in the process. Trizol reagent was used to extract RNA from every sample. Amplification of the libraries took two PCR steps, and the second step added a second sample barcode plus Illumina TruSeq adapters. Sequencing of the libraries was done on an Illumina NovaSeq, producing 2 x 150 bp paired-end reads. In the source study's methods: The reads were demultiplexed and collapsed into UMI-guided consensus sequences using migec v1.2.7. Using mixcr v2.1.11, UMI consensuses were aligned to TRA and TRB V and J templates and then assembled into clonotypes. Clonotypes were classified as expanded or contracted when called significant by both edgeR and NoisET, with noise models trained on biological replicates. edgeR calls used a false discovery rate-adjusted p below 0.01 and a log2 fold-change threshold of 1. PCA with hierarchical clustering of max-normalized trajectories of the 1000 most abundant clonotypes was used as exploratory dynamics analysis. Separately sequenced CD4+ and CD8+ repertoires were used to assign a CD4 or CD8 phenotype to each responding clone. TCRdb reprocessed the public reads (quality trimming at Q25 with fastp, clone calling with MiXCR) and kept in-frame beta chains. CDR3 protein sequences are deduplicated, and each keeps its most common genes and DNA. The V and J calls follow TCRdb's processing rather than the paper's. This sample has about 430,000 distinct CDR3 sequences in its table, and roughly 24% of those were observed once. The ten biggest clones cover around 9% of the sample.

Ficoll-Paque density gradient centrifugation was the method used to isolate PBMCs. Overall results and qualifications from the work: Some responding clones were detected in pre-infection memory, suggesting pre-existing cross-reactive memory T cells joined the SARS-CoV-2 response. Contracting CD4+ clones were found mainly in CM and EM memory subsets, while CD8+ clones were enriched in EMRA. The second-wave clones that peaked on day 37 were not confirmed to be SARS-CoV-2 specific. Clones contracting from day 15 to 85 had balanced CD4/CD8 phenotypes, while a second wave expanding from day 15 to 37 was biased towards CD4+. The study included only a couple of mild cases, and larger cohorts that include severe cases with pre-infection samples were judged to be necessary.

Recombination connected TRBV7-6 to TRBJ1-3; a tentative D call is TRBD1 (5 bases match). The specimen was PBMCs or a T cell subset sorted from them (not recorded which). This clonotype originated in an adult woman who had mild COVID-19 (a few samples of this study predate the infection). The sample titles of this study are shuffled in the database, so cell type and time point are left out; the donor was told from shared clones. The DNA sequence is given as TGTGCCAGCAGCCCCGTCGGGGGTTACTCTGGAAACACCATATATTTT. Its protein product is CASSPVGGYSGNTIYF.